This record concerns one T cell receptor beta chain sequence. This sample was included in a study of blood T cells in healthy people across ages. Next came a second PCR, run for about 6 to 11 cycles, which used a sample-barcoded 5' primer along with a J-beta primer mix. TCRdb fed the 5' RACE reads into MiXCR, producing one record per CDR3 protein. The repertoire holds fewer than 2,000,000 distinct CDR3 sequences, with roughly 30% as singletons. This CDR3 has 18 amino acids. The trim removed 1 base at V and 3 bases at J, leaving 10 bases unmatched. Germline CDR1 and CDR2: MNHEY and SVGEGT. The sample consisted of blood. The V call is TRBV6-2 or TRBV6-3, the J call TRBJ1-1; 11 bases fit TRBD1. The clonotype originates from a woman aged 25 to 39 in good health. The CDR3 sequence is CASSYLPGQGGVHTEAFF. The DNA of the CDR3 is TGTGCCAGCAGTTACTTGCCGGGACAGGGGGGTGTACACACTGAAGCTTTCTTT.